Sequencing of this TCR beta chain was carried out in a study of cytomegalovirus exposure and HLA in healthy donors. Note on this clone: Its antigen is not known.

The trim removed 5 bases at V and 8 bases at J, leaving 5 bases unmatched. The CDR3 has 13 residues. Germline CDR1 is LNHDA and CDR2 is SQIVND (reference sequence). Study results and caveats: A later analysis, which compared TCR beta chains of equal frequency, found the HLA-associated ones more clonally expanded. What a later analysis reportedly showed was that an Asian-associated ancestry cluster had fewer N-insertions than the approximately 670-donor mean.

The study ran its PCR with 60 Vbeta and 13 Jbeta primers. Measured with immunoSEQ multiplex PCR; TCRdb has only the in-frame clones, and not every one. Of approximately 200,000 clones detected, 82% appear once; the ten largest clones hold 0.075% to 0.1%. The V gene is TRBV19, the J gene TRBJ2-1, with 8 bases aligning to TRBD1. The source is a boy between 2 and 15 years old in good health and CMV-seronegative. Sequencing was done on a sample of PBMCs. The CDR3: CASSATGGHEQFF. CDR3 bases: TGTGCCAGTAGTGCCACAGGGGGTCATGAGCAGTTCTTC.